These T cell receptor beta chains were read from a single sample in a study of blood T cell repertoires in COVID-19. Some clones are missing from TCRdb's copy, which holds only in-frame ones; the method was immunoSEQ multiplex PCR. This sample yields approximately 28,000 clones, of which roughly 90% are seen a single time; about 6% belongs to the top ten. The sample was peripheral blood. The origin of the receptors is a human donor in a cohort sampled during active COVID-19. CDR3s leave out the opening cysteine and the closing phenylalanine or tryptophan. Fields, in order: V gene, J gene, CDR3 protein.

>TRBV27|TRBJ2-1
ASSLSVANEQF
>TRBV18|TRBJ1-4
ASSPGEGLSEKLF
>TRBV19|TRBJ1-5
ASRMGQENQPQH
>TRBV7-3|TRBJ2-3
ASSRGASTDTQY
>TRBV28|TRBJ1-5
ASSLSPGLGQPQH
>TRBV9|TRBJ2-6
ASSGQQLSGANVLT
>TRBV5-8|TRBJ1-5
ASSVGLNNQPQH
>TRBV6-1|TRBJ2-5
ASSEGIFGLAGGETQY
>TRBV7-8|TRBJ1-1
ASRMRALNTEAF
>TRBV7-6|TRBJ2-3
ASSDSGTLLDTQY
>TRBV5-1|TRBJ1-2
ASSWKGVDYGYT